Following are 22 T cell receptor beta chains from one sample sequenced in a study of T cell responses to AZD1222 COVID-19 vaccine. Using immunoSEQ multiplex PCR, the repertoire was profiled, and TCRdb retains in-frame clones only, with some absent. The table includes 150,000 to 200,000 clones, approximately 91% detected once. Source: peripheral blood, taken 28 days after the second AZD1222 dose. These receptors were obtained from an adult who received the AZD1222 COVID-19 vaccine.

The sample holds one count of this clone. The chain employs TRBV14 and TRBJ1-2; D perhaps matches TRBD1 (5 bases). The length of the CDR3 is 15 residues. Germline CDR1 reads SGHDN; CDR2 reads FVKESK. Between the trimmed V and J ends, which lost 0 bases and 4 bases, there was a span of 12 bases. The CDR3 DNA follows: TGTGCCAGCAGCCAAGATTCAGACAGTATCTATGGCTACACCTTC. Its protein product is CASSQDSDSIYGYTF. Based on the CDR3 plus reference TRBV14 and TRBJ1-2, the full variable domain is EAGVTQFPSHSVIEKGQTVTLRCDPISGHDNLYWYRRVMGKEIKFLLHFVKESKQDESGMPNNRFLAERTGGTYSTLKVQPAELEDSGVYFCASSQDSDSIYGYTFGSGTRLTVV.

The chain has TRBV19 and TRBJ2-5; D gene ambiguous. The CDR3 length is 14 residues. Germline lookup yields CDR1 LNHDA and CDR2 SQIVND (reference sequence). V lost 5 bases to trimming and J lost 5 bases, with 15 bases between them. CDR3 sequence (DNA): TGTGCCAGTAGTGTGGACCCAAGCACCGAGACCCAGTACTTC. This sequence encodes CASSVDPSTETQYF.

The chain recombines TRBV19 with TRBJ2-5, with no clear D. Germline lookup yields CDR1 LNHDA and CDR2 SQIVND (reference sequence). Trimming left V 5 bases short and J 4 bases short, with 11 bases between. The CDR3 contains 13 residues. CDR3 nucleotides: TGTGCCAGTAGTCCCCAAGAGCGAGAGACCCAGTACTTC. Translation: CASSPQERETQYF.

The CDR3 bases are TGTGCCAGCGGCCCCGTGGGAGGCCTTTATTATAGCAATCAGCCCCAGCATTTT. This codes for CASGPVGGLYYSNQPQHF. The chain combines TRBV28 with TRBJ1-5; no clear D gene. Germline CDR1 is MDHEN and CDR2 is SYDVKM. There are 18 residues in the CDR3. V was pared by 8 bases and J by 0 bases, with 23 bases between.

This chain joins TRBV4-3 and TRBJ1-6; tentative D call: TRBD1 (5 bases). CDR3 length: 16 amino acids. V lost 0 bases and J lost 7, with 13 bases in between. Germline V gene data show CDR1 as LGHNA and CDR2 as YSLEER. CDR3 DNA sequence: TGCGCCAGCAGCCAAGATCTGGGGGGACGGAATTCACCCCTCCACTTT. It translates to CASSQDLGGRNSPLHF.

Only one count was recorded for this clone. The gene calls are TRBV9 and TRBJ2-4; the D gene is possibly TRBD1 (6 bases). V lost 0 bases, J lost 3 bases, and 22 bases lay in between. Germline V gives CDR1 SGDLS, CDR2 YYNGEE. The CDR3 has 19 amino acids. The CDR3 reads CASSVEGYSSGTNKNIQYF. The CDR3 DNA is TGTGCCAGCAGCGTAGAGGGATATTCTTCGGGGACAAACAAAAACATTCAGTACTTC.

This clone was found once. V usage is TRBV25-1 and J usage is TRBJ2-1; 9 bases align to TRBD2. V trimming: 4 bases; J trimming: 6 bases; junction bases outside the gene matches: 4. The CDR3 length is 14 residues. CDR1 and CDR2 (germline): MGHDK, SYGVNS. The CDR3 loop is CASSVAGGPNEQFF. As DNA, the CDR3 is TGTGCCAGCAGTGTGGCGGGAGGGCCCAATGAGCAGTTCTTC. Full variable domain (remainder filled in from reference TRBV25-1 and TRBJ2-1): EADIYQTPRYLVIGTGKKITLECSQTMGHDKMYWYQQDPGMELHLIHYSYGVNSTEKGDLSSESTVSRIRTEHFPLTLESARPSHTSQYLCASSVAGGPNEQFFGPGTRLTVL.

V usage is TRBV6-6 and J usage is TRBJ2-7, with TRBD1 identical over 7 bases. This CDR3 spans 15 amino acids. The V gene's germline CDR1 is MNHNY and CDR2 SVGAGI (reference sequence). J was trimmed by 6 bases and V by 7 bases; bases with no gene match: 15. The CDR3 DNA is TGTGCCAGCACCGAACGACAGGGTGCCCCGTTCGAGCAGTACTTC. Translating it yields CASTERQGAPFEQYF.

The CDR3 sequence: CAWNPRGINTEAFF. The CDR3 DNA sequence: TGTGCCTGGAACCCCAGGGGCATAAACACTGAAGCTTTCTTT. The genes are TRBV30 and TRBJ1-1; D might be TRBD1 (6 bases). Trimming shortened V by 4 bases and J by 2 bases, and 14 bases separated the two germline ends. The germline CDR1 and CDR2 sequences are GTSNPN and SVGIG (reference sequence). CDR3 length: 14 residues.

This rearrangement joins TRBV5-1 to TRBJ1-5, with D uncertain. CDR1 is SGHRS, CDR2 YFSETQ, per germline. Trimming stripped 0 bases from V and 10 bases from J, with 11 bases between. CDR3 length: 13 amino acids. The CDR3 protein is CASSLASEGPQHF. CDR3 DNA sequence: TGCGCCAGCAGCTTGGCCTCGGAGGGTCCCCAGCATTTT.

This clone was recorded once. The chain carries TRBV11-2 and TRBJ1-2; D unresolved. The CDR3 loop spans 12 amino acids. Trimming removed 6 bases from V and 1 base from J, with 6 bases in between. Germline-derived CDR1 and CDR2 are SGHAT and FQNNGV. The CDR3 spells CASREINYGYTF. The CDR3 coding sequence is TGTGCCAGCAGGGAAATTAACTATGGCTACACCTTC.

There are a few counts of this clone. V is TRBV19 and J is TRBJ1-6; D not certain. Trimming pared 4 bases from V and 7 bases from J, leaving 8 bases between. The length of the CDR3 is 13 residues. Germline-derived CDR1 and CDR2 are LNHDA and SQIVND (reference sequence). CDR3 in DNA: TGTGCCAGTAGTACCAATGGGAATTCACCCCTCCACTTT. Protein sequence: CASSTNGNSPLHF. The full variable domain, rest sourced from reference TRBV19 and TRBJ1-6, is DGGITQSPKYLFRKEGQNVTLSCEQNLNHDAMYWYRQDPGQGLRLIYYSQIVNDFQKGDIAEGYSVSREKKESFPLTVTSAQKNPTAFYLCASSTNGNSPLHFGNGTRLTVT.

The CDR3 region has the DNA TGTGCCATCAGCCCCCAGGGACCGGCCTACGAGCAGTACTTC. It encodes CAISPQGPAYEQYF. The chain carries TRBV10-3 and TRBJ2-7; D may match TRBD1 or TRBD2 (5 bases each). Trimming left V 6 bases short and J 2 bases short, with 14 bases between. The germline gives CDR1 ENHRY, CDR2 SYGVKD. The CDR3 is 14 residues long.

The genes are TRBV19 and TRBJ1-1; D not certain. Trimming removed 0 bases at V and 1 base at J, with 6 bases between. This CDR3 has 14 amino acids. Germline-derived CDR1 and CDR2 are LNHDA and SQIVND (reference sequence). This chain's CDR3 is CASSIDLENTEAFF. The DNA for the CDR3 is TGTGCCAGTAGTATAGATCTAGAGAACACTGAAGCTTTCTTT.

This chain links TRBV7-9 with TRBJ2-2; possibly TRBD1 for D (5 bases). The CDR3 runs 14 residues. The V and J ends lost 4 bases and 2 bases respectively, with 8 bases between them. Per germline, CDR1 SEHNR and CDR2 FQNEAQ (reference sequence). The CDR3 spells CASSSDSNTGELFF. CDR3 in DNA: TGTGCCAGCAGCTCCGACAGCAACACCGGGGAGCTGTTTTTT.

CDR3 sequence reads: CASSSGSYTF. Written as DNA, the CDR3 is TGTGCCAGCAGTTCAGGCAGCTACACCTTC. This chain connects TRBV12-3 or TRBV12-4 to TRBJ1-2; no definite D call. V gave up 4 bases and J gave up 9 bases, with 6 bases separating them. This CDR3 contains 10 residues.

DNA of the CDR3: TGTGCCAGCAGTCGAGGTCAGGGGGCACCCCTCCACTTT. Protein: CASSRGQGAPLHF. The rearrangement links TRBV6-4 to TRBJ1-6; 7 positions match TRBD1. The CDR3 is made up of 13 amino acids. V lost 5 bases to trimming and J lost 11 bases; unmatched junction nucleotides: 6. Germline-derived CDR1 and CDR2 are MRHNA and SNTAGT.

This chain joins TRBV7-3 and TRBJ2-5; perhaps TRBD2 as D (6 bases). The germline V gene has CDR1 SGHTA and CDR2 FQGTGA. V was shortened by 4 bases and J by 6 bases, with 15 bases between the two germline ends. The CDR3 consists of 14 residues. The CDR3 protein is CASSSGTLSKTQYF. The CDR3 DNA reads TGTGCCAGCAGCTCCGGGACTTTATCAAAGACCCAGTACTTC.

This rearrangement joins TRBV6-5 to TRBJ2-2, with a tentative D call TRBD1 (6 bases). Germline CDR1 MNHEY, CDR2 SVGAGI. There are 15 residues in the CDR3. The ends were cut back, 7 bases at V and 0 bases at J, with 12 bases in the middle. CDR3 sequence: CASKATGANTGELFF. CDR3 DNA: TGTGCCAGCAAGGCGACAGGAGCGAACACCGGGGAGCTGTTTTTT.

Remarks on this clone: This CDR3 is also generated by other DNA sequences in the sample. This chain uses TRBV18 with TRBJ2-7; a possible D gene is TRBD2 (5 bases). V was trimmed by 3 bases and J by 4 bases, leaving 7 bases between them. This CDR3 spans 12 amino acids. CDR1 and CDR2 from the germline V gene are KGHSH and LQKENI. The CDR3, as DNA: TGTGCCAGCTCACCGGGCGGGTACGAGCAGTACTTC. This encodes CASSPGGYEQYF.

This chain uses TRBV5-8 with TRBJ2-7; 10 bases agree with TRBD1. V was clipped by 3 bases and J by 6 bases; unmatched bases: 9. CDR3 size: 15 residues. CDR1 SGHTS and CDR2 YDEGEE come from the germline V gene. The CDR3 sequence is CASSYRQGAMTEQYF. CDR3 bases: TGTGCCAGCAGCTACCGACAGGGGGCGATGACCGAGCAGTACTTC. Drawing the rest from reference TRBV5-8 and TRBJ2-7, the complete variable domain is EAGVTQSPTHLIKTRGQQATLRCSPISGHTSVYWYQQALGLGLQFLLWYDEGEERNRGNFPPRFSGRQFPNYSSELNVNALELEDSALYLCASSYRQGAMTEQYFGPGTRLTVT.

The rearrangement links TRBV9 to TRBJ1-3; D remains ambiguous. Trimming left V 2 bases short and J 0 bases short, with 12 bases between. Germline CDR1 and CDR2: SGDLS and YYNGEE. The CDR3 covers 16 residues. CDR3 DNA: TGTGCCAGCAGCGTTGCTGATCGGGGCTCTGGAAACACCATATATTTT. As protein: CASSVADRGSGNTIYF.